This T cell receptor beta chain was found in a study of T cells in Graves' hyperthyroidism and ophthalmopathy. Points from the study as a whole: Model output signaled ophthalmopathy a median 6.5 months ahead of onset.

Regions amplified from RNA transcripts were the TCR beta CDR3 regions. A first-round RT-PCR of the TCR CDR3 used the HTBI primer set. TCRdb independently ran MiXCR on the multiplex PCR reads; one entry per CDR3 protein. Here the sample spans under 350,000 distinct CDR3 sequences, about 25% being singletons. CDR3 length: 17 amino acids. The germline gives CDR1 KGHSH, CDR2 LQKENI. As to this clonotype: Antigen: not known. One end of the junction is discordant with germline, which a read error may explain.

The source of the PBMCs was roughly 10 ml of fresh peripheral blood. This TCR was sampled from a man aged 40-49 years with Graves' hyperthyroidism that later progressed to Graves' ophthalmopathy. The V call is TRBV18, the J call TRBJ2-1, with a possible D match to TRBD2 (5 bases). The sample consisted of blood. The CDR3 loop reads CANSHSASQVSGNEQFF. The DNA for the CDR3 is TGTGCCAACTCACACAGTGCTAGCCAAGTAAGTGGCAATGAGCAGTTCTTC.